The table lists the clone carrying this T cell receptor beta chain with a few counts. What it binds is not known. The data stem from a study of beta chain features in type 1 diabetes. Points from the study as a whole: HLA influence on TCRB rearrangement stayed unresolved here.

V shed 6 bases and J 8 bases; nucleotides not matched to a gene: 11. The CDR3 extends over 15 amino acids. CDR1 is LGHNA, CDR2 YNFKEQ, per germline. Investigators reverse transcribed all isolated RNA, so they sequenced expressed TCRB transcripts. The method was immunoSEQ multiplex PCR; TCRdb's version includes in-frame clones alone and lacks a portion of them. The sample holds roughly 500,000 clones, about an eighth seen once. The sequence was obtained from a woman under 30 in good health. Sequencing was carried out using naive CD4+ T cells from blood. V gene TRBV4-2 combines with J gene TRBJ2-1, with 9 nucleotides matching TRBD2. In nucleotides, the CDR3 is TGTGCCAGCAGTCACGGTAGCGGGAGATCTTATGAGCAGTTCTTC. Encoded protein: CASSHGSGRSYEQFF.